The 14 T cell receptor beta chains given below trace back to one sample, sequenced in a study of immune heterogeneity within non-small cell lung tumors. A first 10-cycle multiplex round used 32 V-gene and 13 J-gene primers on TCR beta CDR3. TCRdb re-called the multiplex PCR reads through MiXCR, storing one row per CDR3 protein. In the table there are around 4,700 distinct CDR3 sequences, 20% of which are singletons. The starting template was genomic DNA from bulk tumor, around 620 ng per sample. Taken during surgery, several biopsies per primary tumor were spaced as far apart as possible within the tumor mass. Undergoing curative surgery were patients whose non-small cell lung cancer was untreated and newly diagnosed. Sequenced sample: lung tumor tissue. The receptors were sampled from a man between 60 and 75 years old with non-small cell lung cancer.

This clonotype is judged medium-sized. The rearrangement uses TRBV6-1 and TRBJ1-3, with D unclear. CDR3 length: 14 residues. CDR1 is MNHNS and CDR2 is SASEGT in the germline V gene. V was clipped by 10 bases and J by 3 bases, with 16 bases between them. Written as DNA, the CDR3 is TGTGCCACACAGAGGGCCGGAGGTGGAAACACCATATATTTT. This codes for CATQRAGGGNTIYF.

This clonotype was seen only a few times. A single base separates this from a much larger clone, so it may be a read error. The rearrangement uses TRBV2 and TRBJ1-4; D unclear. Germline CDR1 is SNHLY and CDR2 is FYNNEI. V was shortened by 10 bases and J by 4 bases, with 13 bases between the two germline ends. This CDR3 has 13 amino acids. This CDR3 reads CANTPHLNEKLFF. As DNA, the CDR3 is TGTGCCAACACGCCGCACCTTAATGAAAAACTGTTTTTT.

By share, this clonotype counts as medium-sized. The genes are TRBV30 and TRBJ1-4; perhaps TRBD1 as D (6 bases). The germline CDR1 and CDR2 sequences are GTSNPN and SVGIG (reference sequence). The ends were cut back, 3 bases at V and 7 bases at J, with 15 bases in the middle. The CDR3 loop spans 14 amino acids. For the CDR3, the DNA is TGTGCCTGGAGCCTCGTGGAGGGGGGTGAAAAACTGTTTTTT. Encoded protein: CAWSLVEGGEKLFF.

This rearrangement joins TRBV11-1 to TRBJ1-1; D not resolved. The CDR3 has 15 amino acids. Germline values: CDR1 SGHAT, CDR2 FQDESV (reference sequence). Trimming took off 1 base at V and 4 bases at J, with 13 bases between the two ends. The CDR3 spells CASSLVPDGRTEAFF. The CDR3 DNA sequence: TGTGCCAGCAGCTTAGTCCCCGACGGGCGCACTGAAGCTTTCTTT.

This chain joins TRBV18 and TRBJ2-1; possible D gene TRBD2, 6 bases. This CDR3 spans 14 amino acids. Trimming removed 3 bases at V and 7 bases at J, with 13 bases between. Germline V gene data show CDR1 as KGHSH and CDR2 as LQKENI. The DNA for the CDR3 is TGTGCCAGCTCACCGCCGGGGACTTCAAATGAGCAGTTCTTC. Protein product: CASSPPGTSNEQFF.

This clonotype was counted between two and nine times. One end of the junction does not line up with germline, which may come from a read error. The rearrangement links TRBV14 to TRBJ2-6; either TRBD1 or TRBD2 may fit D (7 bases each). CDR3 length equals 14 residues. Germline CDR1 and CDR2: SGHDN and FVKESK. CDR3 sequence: CASSRAGGVNVLTF. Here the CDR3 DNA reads TGTGCCAGCAGCCGAGCAGGGGGGGTCAACGTCCTGACTTTC.

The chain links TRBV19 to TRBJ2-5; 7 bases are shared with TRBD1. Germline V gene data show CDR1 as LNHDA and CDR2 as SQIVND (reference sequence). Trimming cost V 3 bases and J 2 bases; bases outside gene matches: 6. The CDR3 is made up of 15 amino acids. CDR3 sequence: CASSIARDSQETQYF. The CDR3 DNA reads TGTGCCAGTAGTATCGCAAGGGACAGTCAAGAGACCCAGTACTTC.

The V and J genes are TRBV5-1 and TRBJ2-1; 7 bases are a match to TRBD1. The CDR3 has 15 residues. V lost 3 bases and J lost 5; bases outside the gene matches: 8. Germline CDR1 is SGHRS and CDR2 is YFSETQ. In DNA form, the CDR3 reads TGCGCCAGCAGCTCGGGACAGCTTGCCGACAATGAGCAGTTCTTC. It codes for CASSSGQLADNEQFF.

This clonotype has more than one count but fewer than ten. The chain's CDR3 is CASSVAGGGFKDTQYF. In DNA form, the CDR3 reads TGTGCCAGCAGCGTAGCGGGAGGGGGGTTTAAAGATACGCAGTATTTT. V and J are TRBV28 and TRBJ2-3; 11 nucleotides align to TRBD2. The trim removed 6 bases at V and 5 bases at J, leaving 10 bases unmatched. This CDR3 comprises 16 residues. Germline CDR1 reads MDHEN; CDR2 reads SYDVKM.

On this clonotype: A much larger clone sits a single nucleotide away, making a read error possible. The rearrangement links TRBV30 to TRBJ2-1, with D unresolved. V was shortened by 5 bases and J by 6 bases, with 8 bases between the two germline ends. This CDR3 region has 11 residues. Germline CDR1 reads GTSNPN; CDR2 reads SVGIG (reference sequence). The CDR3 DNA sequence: TGTGCCTGGGGATTCCTCAATGAGCAGTTCTTC. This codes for CAWGFLNEQFF.

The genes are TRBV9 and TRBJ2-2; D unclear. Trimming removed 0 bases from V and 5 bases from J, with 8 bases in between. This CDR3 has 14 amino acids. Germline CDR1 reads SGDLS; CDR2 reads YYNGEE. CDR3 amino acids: CASSVESRTGELFF. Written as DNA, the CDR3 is TGTGCCAGCAGCGTAGAGTCGCGAACCGGGGAGCTGTTTTTT.

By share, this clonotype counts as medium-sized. The CDR3 is CAWSGRIGSNQPQHF. DNA of the CDR3: TGTGCCTGGAGCGGCCGAATTGGTAGCAATCAGCCCCAGCATTTT. This chain joins TRBV30 and TRBJ1-5; no clear D gene. Germline CDR1 GTSNPN, CDR2 SVGIG (reference sequence). Trimming took 3 bases from V and 0 from J, leaving 12 bases between them. The CDR3 extends over 15 amino acids. The full variable domain, completed using reference TRBV30 and TRBJ1-5, is SQTIHQWPATLVQPVGSPLSLECTVEGTSNPNLYWYRQAAGRGLQLLFYSVGIGQISSEVPQNLSASRPQDRQFILSSKKLLLSDSGFYLCAWSGRIGSNQPQHFGDGTRLSIL.

The CDR3 region is CASRTREELFF. The CDR3 bases are TGTGCCAGCAGAACCCGCGAGGAGCTGTTTTTT. The rearrangement joins TRBV28 to TRBJ2-2; D ambiguous. The CDR3 is 11 residues long. V was pared by 6 bases and J by 10 bases, with 9 bases between. Germline lookup yields CDR1 MDHEN and CDR2 SYDVKM.

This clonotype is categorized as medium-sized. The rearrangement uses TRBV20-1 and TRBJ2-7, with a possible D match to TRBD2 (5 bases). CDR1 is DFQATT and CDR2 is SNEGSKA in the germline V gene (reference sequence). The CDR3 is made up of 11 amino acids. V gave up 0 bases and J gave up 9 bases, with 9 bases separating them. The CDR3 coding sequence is TGCAGTGCTAGAGACGGGAAGGGGCAGTACTTC. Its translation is CSARDGKGQYF.